This passage covers 9 T cell receptor beta chains from one sample sequenced in a study of blood T cell repertoires in COVID-19. The table came from immunoSEQ multiplex PCR; TCRdb's copy has only in-frame clones and leaves some out. The data show roughly 290,000 clones, with around nine tenths seen just once and 6% held by the top ten. Sequencing was performed on PBMCs or T cells enriched from blood (not recorded which). The receptors originated from a woman in her thirties or forties who had recovered from COVID-19.

The chain combines TRBV12-2 with TRBJ2-6; TRBD1, as called in the table, went unchecked against the DNA. TRBV12-2 is classified as a pseudogene. The CDR3 covers 16 residues. The CDR3 nucleotides are TGTGCAAGTTTGGACAGGGTTCCCTCTGGGGCCAACGTCCTGACTTTC. This translates into CASLDRVPSGANVLTF.

This clone has more than one count but fewer than ten. V and J are TRBV2 and TRBJ1-2, with TRBD1 as a possible D gene (6 bases). This CDR3 has 13 residues. Germline CDR1 SNHLY, CDR2 FYNNEI. V was pared by 5 bases and J by 8 bases, with 15 bases between. The CDR3 coding sequence is TGTGCCAGCAGTAGACAGGTAACCGGCGGCTACACCTTC. It codes for CASSRQVTGGYTF.

On this clone itself: Other nucleotide sequences from this sample produce the same CDR3. The genes are TRBV18 and TRBJ1-1, with D perhaps TRBD1 (5 bases). This CDR3 comprises 13 residues. The V and J ends lost 1 base and 5 bases respectively, with 8 bases between them. CDR1 and CDR2 from the germline V gene are KGHSH and LQKENI. Here the CDR3 DNA reads TGTGCCAGCTCACCACAGGGGCGGACTGAAGCTTTCTTT. Its translation: CASSPQGRTEAFF.

Here the CDR3 DNA reads TGTGCCAGCAGCCAACTCTCTGGGGCCAACGTCCTGACTTTC. Amino acid sequence: CASSQLSGANVLTF. V gene TRBV3-1 (or the pseudogene TRBV3-2) combines with J gene TRBJ2-6; D call uncertain. V was clipped by 2 bases and J by 0 bases, with 2 bases between them. CDR1 LGHDT and CDR2 YNNKEL come from the germline V gene (reference sequence). The CDR3 contains 14 residues.

The chain is built from TRBV20-1 and TRBJ1-5; perhaps TRBD1 as D (6 bases). Germline V gene data show CDR1 as DFQATT and CDR2 as SNEGSKA (reference sequence). V was cut by 3 bases and J by 6 bases, with 12 bases left in between. There are 13 residues in the CDR3. CDR3 in DNA: TGCAGTGCTAGTACAGGGATTGGTCAGCCCCAGCATTTT. It translates to CSASTGIGQPQHF.

V usage is TRBV7-9 and J usage is TRBJ2-3; 8 positions match TRBD1. The trim removed 5 bases at V and 5 bases at J, leaving 15 bases unmatched. CDR1 is SEHNR, CDR2 FQNEAQ, per germline (reference sequence). CDR3 length: 17 amino acids. The CDR3 sequence: CASSPRTGWRGGDTQYF. DNA for the CDR3: TGTGCCAGCAGCCCCAGGACAGGGTGGCGTGGGGGAGATACGCAGTATTTT.

The DNA of the CDR3 is TGTGCCAGCTCACCACGTAGGCGGCGCGAAGATACGCAGTATTTT. Translation: CASSPRRRREDTQYF. The V call is TRBV18, the J call TRBJ2-3; D not certain. V dropped 1 base and J dropped 5 bases, with 13 bases sitting between them. The CDR3 is 15 amino acids. Germline CDR1 is KGHSH and CDR2 is LQKENI.

This clone came up once. This chain links TRBV6-1 with TRBJ2-3, with D possibly TRBD1 on 5 matching bases. V was clipped by 3 bases and J by 0 bases, with 10 bases between them. From germline, CDR1 is MNHNS and CDR2 SASEGT. This CDR3 is 15 amino acids long. CDR3 sequence reads: CASSDPTASTDTQYF. CDR3 DNA: TGTGCCAGCAGTGACCCGACAGCTAGCACAGATACGCAGTATTTT.

The chain has TRBV28 and TRBJ2-2, with 7 bases aligning to TRBD2. The CDR3 sequence is 14 residues long. With V trimmed by 1 base and J by 7 bases, 3 bases remained unmatched. The germline gives CDR1 MDHEN, CDR2 SYDVKM. The CDR3 sequence: CASSLSGGGGELFF. The CDR3, as DNA: TGTGCCAGCAGTTTATCGGGGGGAGGCGGGGAGCTGTTTTTT.